The present T cell receptor beta chain was sequenced within a study of response to subunit inactivated influenza vaccine. Study results and caveats: The authors proposed limited new T cell recruitment per seasonal influenza vaccination.

In TCRdb, the RT-PCR reads were re-called with MiXCR into one record per CDR3 protein. Found here are fewer than 650,000 distinct CDR3 sequences, over 10% of them singletons; the top ten hold around 13%. Germline-derived CDR1 and CDR2 are SGHTA and FQGNSA. CDR3 size: 17 residues. The V segment lost 2 bases and the J segment 2 bases; nucleotides outside the gene matches: 6. In this sample, this clonotype turned up a few times. Its specificity is unknown. The specimen was PBMCs from blood, collected roughly 6 weeks after vaccination. The genes are TRBV7-2 and TRBJ2-7; 13 nucleotides match TRBD2. The TCR sequence derives from a man aged 45 to 65 who received an inactivated influenza vaccine. The CDR3 here is CASSLPTSGRIAYEQYF. The CDR3 DNA sequence: TGTGCCAGCAGCTTACCGACTAGCGGGAGGATAGCCTACGAGCAGTACTTC.